This TCR beta chain was sequenced for a study of cytomegalovirus exposure and HLA in healthy donors. Study-level results: Within a later analysis, the majority of CMV-associated TCR beta chains appeared HLA-restricted. Some public TCRs appeared in many individuals, while most sequences were rare. Associated with cytomegalovirus, according to the listing, were 150 to 200 TCR beta chains.

A multiplex PCR was run with 60 Vbeta primers and 13 Jbeta primers. Produced via immunoSEQ multiplex PCR; TCRdb's table is partial and in-frame only. The sample contains under 150,000 clones, roughly four fifths of which appear only once. This clone has just one count. Its antigen is as yet unknown. The CDR3 contains 14 residues. V was pared by 4 bases and J by 6 bases, with 5 bases of the junction left unmatched. Germline values: CDR1 MDHEN, CDR2 SYDVKM. The V call is TRBV28, the J call TRBJ1-1, with 10 bases that match TRBD1. Sequencing input: PBMCs. The clonotype was recovered from a woman between 50 and 59 years old in good health and CMV-seronegative. The CDR3 DNA reads as TGTGCCAGCAGTTCCGGGACAGGGGTCGCTGAAGCTTTCTTT. This translates into CASSSGTGVAEAFF.